This TCR beta chain was identified in a study of OX40 agonist ivuxolimab in advanced cancers. Study overall: Subjects had a mean age of roughly 60 years, with a range of about 23 to 90; about 83% were male.

Peripheral blood came from all dose cohorts at three timepoints. Germline CDR1 and CDR2: MNHEY and SVGAGI. V lost 7 bases and J lost 5, with 16 bases in between. CDR3 length: 14 residues. Clones were sequenced by immunoSEQ multiplex PCR, and TCRdb holds only the in-frame ones, with some missing. The table has about 77,000 clones, 90% to 95% seen once. Here the sequenced sample was CD4+ or CD8+ T cells sorted from blood, taken in a trial of the OX40 agonist ivuxolimab. This chain links TRBV6-5 with TRBJ2-3; a possible D gene is TRBD1 (5 bases). The TCR comes from an adult with an advanced solid tumor such as melanoma, head and neck, liver or kidney cancer. In DNA form, the CDR3 reads TGTGCCAGCAACCAGGGATCCTGGGTAGATACGCAGTATTTT. Amino acid sequence: CASNQGSWVDTQYF.